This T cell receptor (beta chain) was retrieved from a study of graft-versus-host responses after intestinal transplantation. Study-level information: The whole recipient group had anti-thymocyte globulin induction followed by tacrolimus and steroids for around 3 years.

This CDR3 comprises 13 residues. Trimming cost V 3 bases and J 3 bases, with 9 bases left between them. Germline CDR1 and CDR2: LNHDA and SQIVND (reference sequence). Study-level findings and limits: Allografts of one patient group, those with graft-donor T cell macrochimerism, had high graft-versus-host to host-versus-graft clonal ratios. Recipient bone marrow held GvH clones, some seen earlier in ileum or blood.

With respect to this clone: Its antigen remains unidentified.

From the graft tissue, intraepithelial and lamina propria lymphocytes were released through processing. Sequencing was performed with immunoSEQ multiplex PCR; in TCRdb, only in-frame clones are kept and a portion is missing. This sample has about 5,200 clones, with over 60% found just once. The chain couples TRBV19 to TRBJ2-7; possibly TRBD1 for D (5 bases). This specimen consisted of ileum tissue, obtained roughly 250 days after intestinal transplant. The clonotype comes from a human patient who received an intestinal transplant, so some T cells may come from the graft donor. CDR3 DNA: TGTGCCAGTAGTATCAGGGAAAGCTACGAGCAGTACTTC. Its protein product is CASSIRESYEQYF.